This TCR beta chain was recorded in a study of CD8 T cells in Susac syndrome. A note on this clonotype: What it recognizes is unknown.

Random hexamers were used to reverse transcribe an amount of roughly 0.45 to 1 ug RNA. TCRdb fed the immunoSEQ multiplex PCR reads into MiXCR, producing one record per CDR3 protein. The table lists about 150,000 distinct CDR3 sequences, just under 97% of them singletons, with 0.14% to 0.15% in the top ten. The CDR3 runs 15 residues. V was cut by 3 bases and J by 4 bases, with 15 bases left in between. From germline, CDR1 is SGDLS and CDR2 YYNGEE. Study-wide results and limits: By the study's own acknowledgment, its TCR sequencing and HLA analysis included relatively few individuals.

The rearrangement links TRBV9 to TRBJ2-3; D might be TRBD1 or TRBD2, each matching 5 bases. The source material was CD8+ T cells from PBMCs. The clonotype comes from a human donor with multiple sclerosis. This CDR3 reads CASSGGNWEPDTQYF. Here the CDR3 DNA reads TGTGCCAGCAGCGGGGGGAACTGGGAGCCAGATACGCAGTATTTT.